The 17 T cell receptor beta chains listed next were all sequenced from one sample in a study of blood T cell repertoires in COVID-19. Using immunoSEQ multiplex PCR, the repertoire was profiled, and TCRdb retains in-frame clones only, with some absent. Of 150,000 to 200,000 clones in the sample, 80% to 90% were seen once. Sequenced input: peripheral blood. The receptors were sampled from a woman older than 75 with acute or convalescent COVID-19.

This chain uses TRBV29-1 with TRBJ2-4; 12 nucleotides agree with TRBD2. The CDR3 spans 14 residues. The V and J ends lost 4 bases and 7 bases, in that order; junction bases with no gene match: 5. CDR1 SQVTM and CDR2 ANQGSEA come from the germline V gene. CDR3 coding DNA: TGCAGCGTTGGTCTAGCGGGAGGGCCGAACATTCAGTACTTC. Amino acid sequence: CSVGLAGGPNIQYF.

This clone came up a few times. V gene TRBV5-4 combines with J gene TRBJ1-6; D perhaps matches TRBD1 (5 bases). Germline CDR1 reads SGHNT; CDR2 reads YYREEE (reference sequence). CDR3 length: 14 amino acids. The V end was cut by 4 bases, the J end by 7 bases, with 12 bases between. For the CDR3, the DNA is TGTGCCAGCAGCGCCGGGACTCGGAATTCACCCCTCCACTTT. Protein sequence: CASSAGTRNSPLHF.

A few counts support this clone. In DNA, the CDR3 is TGCGCCAGCAGCTTTAGCGGGGGCACAGATACGCAGTATTTT. Translating it yields CASSFSGGTDTQYF. V usage is TRBV5-1 and J usage is TRBJ2-3; 8 positions agree with TRBD2. This CDR3 spans 14 amino acids. Germline V lookup: CDR1 SGHRS, CDR2 YFSETQ. With V trimmed by 2 bases and J by 1 base, 0 bases remained unmatched.

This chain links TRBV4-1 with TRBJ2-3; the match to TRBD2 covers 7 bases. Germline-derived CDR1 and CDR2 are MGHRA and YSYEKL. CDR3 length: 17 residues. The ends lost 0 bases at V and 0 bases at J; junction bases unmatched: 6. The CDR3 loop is CASSQDLASGSTDTQYF. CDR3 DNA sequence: TGCGCCAGCAGCCAAGATCTCGCTAGCGGTAGCACAGATACGCAGTATTTT.

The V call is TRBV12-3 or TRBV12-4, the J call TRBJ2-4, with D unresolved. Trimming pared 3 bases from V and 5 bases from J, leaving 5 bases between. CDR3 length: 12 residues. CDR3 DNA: TGTGCCAGCAGTTTCGCGCAAAACATTCAGTACTTC. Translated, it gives CASSFAQNIQYF.

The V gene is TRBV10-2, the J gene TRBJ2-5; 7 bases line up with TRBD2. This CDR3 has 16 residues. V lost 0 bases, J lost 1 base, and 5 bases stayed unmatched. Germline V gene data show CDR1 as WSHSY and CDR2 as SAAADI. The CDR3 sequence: CASSESVRGTQETQYF. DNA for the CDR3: TGCGCCAGCAGTGAGTCGGTGCGGGGGACCCAAGAGACCCAGTACTTC.

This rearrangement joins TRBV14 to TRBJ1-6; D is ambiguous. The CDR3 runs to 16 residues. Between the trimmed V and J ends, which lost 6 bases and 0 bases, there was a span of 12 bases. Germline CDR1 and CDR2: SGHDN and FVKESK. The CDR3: CASSQNTGSYNSPLHF. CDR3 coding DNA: TGTGCCAGCAGTCAGAATACGGGCTCCTATAATTCACCCCTCCACTTT.

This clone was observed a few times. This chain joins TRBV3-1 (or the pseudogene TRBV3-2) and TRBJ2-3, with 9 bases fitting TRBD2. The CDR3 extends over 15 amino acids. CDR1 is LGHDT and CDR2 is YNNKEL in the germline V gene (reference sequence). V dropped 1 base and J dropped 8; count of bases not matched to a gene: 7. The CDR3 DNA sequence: TGTGCCAGCAGCCAAGCGGCGGGGGGGCCTGGTACGCAGTATTTT. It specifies CASSQAAGGPGTQYF.

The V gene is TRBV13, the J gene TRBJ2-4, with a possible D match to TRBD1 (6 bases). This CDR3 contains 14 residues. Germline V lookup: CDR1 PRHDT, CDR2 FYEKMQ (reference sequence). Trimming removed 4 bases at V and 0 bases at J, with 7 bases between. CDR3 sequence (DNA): TGTGCCAGCAGCTCACAGGGAGCCAAAAACATTCAGTACTTC. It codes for CASSSQGAKNIQYF.

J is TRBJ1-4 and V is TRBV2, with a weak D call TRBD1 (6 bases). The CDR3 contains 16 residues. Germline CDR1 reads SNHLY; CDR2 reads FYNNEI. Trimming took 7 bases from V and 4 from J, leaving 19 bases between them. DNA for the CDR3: TGTGCCAGCATTGACAGGAACCCTTATTTTAATGAAAAACTGTTTTTT. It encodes CASIDRNPYFNEKLFF.

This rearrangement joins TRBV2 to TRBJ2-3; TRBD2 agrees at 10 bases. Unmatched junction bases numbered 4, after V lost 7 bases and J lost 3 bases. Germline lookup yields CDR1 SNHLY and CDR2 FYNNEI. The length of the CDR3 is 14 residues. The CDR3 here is CASNLAGATDTQYF. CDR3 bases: TGTGCCAGCAATCTAGCGGGGGCTACAGATACGCAGTATTTT.

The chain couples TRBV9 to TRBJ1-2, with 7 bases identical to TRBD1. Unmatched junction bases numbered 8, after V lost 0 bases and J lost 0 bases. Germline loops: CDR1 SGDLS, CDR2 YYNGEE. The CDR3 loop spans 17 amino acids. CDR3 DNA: TGTGCCAGCAGCGTAGCGGCAGGGGGACGAGCTAACTATGGCTACACCTTC. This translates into CASSVAAGGRANYGYTF.

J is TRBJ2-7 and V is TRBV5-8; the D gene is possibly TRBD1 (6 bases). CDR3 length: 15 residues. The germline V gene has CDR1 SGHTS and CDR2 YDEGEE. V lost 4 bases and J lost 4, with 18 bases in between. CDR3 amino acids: CASSRVGQTDYEQYF. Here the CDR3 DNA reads TGTGCCAGCAGCAGAGTTGGACAGACCGATTACGAGCAGTACTTC.

Here the CDR3 DNA reads TGTGCCAGCAGTTCGGGGAGGGATAGTGAAAAACTGTTTTTT. It encodes CASSSGRDSEKLFF. This rearrangement joins TRBV27 to TRBJ1-4; no firm D call. Germline values: CDR1 MNHEY, CDR2 SMNVEV (reference sequence). The CDR3 extends over 14 amino acids. The V gene lost 4 bases and the J gene lost 7 bases, with 13 bases spanning the gap.

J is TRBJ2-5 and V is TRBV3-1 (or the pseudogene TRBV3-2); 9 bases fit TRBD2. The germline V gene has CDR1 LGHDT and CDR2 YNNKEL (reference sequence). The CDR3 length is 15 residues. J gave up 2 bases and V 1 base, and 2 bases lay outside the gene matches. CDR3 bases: TGTGCCAGCAGCCAAGCGCGGGGGGGACAAGAGACCCAGTACTTC. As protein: CASSQARGGQETQYF.

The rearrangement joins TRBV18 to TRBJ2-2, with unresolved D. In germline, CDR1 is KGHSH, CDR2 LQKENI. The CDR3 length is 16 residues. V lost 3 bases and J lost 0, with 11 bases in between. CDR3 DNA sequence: TGTGCCAGCTCACCCTCACAACCACCGAACACCGGGGAGCTGTTTTTT. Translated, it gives CASSPSQPPNTGELFF.

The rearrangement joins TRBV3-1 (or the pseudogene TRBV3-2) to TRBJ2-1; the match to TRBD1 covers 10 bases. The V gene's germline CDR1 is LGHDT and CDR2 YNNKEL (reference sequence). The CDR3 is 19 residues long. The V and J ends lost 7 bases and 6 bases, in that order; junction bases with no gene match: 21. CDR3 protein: CASTPLGTGASITGNEQFF. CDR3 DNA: TGTGCCAGCACTCCCCTAGGGACAGGGGCATCCATTACGGGCAATGAGCAGTTCTTC.